The entry that follows covers one TCR beta chain sequence. Antigen: not known. The entry originates in a study of vaccination effects on CD4 cells after COVID-19. Study-wide context: Two recovered convalescent patients were sampled 16 days and one week pre-vaccination.

V lost 4 bases and J lost 3; bases outside the gene matches: 6. This CDR3 region has 16 residues. Germline lookup yields CDR1 KGHDR and CDR2 SFDVKD. Using viral peptide pools, the ViraFEST assay grew out antigen-specific CD4+ T cells prior to sequencing. Isolation of CD4+ T cells took place after about ten days of culture. SARS-CoV-2 infected the person between March and December 2020, as confirmed by PCR. About 1.8 million PBMC were seeded per well and grown in the presence of 9 to 10 IU/ml IL-2 and approximately 11 ug/ml peptides. Libraries were prepared by immunoSEQ multiplex PCR; TCRdb keeps only in-frame clonotypes and omits some of them. This sample has under 55,000 clones, with around 72% found just once.

This rearrangement joins TRBV24-1 to TRBJ1-5, with 9 bases identical to TRBD1. This clonotype originated in a human donor who had a prior SARS-CoV-2 infection. Material: CD4+ T cells from PBMCs cultured with a peptide pool, obtained before COVID-19 vaccination. The CDR3 DNA reads TGTGCCACCAGTGAGGCGGGACAGGGTTCCAATCAGCCCCAGCATTTT. Translating gives CATSEAGQGSNQPQHF.